The 18 T cell receptor beta chains given below trace back to one sample, sequenced in a study of shared clonotypes between healthy human individuals (dated by TCRdb to about 2020). The library was produced with the immunoSEQ multiplex PCR assay. TCRdb obtained this table from immuneACCESS and retained in-frame rearrangements with V and J assigned. These tables miss some clones; where compared with another copy, unresolved V genes account for less than half of the shortfall, and the remainder is unexplained. The sample data list more than 2 million clones, and 90% to 97% of these were observed just once. Roughly 0.13% of the sample is taken by the ten largest. Sequencing was done on a sample of naive CD4+ T cells sorted from blood. The meaning of the sample's cell subset or site label: CD45RA+ positively selected. The receptors derive from a man younger than 35 in good health.

This clone was seen only a few times. V usage is TRBV29-1 and J usage is TRBJ1-1; D is uncertain. V was pared by 4 bases and J by 8 bases, with 8 bases between. CDR3 length equals 10 residues. Germline loops: CDR1 SQVTM, CDR2 ANQGSEA. The CDR3 bases are TGCAGCGTTGCGGTCCTAGAAGCTTTCTTT. This encodes CSVAVLEAFF. Full variable domain (outside the CDR3, taken from reference TRBV29-1 and TRBJ1-1): SAVISQKPSRDICQRGTSLTIQCQVDSQVTMMFWYRQQPGQSLTLIATANQGSEATYESGFVIDKFPISRPNLTFSTLTVSNMSPEDSSIYLCSVAVLEAFFGQGTRLTVV.

The chain employs TRBV2 and TRBJ2-7; D uncertain. V was clipped by 4 bases and J by 4 bases, with 14 bases between them. The germline V gene has CDR1 SNHLY and CDR2 FYNNEI. This CDR3 has 14 amino acids. In DNA, the CDR3 is TGTGCCAGCAGTGTGGGGTCCTTAACATACGAGCAGTACTTC. Translating it yields CASSVGSLTYEQYF.

This chain connects TRBV21-1 to TRBJ2-3; the tabulated D call, TRBD2, remains unverified against the DNA. TRBV21-1 is a recognized pseudogene. CDR3 length equals 15 residues. The CDR3 DNA is TGTGCCAGCAAGAGATCATTTTGTCGCACAGATACGCAGTATTTT. Protein: CASKRSFCRTDTQYF.

The V gene is TRBV29-1, the J gene TRBJ2-7; 9 bases line up with TRBD2. Germline CDR1 is SQVTM and CDR2 is ANQGSEA. V was clipped by 4 bases and J by 3 bases; unmatched bases: 7. The CDR3 extends over 14 amino acids. The CDR3 sequence is CSVAPASGIYEQYF. The CDR3 DNA reads TGCAGCGTTGCCCCCGCTAGCGGGATCTACGAGCAGTACTTC.

The J gene is TRBJ1-2, the V gene TRBV5-6; TRBD1 matches at 9 bases. The ends lost 4 bases at V and 2 bases at J; junction bases unmatched: 3. Germline CDR1 SGHDT, CDR2 YYEEEE. This CDR3 spans 14 amino acids. CDR3 sequence (DNA): TGTGCCAGCAGCCAAACAGGGGGCAACTATGGCTACACCTTC. Translation: CASSQTGGNYGYTF.

This sequence joins TRBV6-5 and TRBJ2-3; D is undetermined. The CDR3 is 13 amino acids. The germline V and J ends were trimmed by 6 bases and 2 bases, with 9 bases remaining between them. The germline CDR1 and CDR2 sequences are MNHEY and SVGAGI. The CDR3: CASSRTTTDTQYF. CDR3 bases: TGTGCCAGCAGCAGAACTACCACAGATACGCAGTATTTT.

The chain has TRBV11-3 and TRBJ2-5; weak D call: TRBD1 (6 bases). The CDR3 covers 14 residues. Germline assignment: CDR1 SGHNT and CDR2 YENEEA. V was pared by 5 bases and J by 2 bases, with 12 bases between. CDR3 residues: CASSHRDKQETQYF. The CDR3 DNA reads as TGTGCCAGCAGCCACCGGGACAAACAAGAGACCCAGTACTTC.

V and J are TRBV10-2 and TRBJ2-3; 9 nucleotides agree with TRBD2. The CDR3 runs to 14 residues. J gave up 1 base and V 11 bases, and 7 bases lay outside the gene matches. The germline V gene encodes CDR1 WSHSY and CDR2 SAAADI. The CDR3 DNA follows: TGCGCCTCCCAGGCGGGGGGGGGCACAGATACGCAGTATTTT. It encodes CASQAGGGTDTQYF.

V is TRBV7-9 and J is TRBJ2-2, with no clear D. Germline-derived CDR1 and CDR2 are SEHNR and FQNEAQ (reference sequence). CDR3 size: 14 residues. V was trimmed by 0 bases and J by 3 bases, leaving 5 bases between them. The CDR3 here is CASSLAGYTGELFF. In DNA, the CDR3 is TGTGCCAGCAGCTTAGCCGGGTACACCGGGGAGCTGTTTTTT.

In regard to this clone: This sample includes further DNA sequences coding for the same CDR3. The chain carries TRBV5-1 and TRBJ2-2, with 7 bases identical to TRBD1. The V and J ends lost 4 bases and 0 bases, in that order; junction bases with no gene match: 6. This CDR3 spans 16 amino acids. Germline V lookup: CDR1 SGHRS, CDR2 YFSETQ. CDR3 sequence (DNA): TGCGCCAGCAGCAGCCGACAGGGAACGAACACCGGGGAGCTGTTTTTT. Translating it yields CASSSRQGTNTGELFF.

The CDR3 here is CASSETREGGYTF. The DNA of the CDR3 is TGTGCCAGCAGTGAAACCAGGGAGGGTGGCTACACCTTC. V gene TRBV2 combines with J gene TRBJ1-2; D possibly corresponds to TRBD1 (5 bases). CDR1 and CDR2 (germline): SNHLY, FYNNEI. The germline V and J ends were trimmed by 2 bases and 7 bases, with 11 bases remaining between them. The CDR3 has 13 residues.

The V gene is TRBV5-6, the J gene TRBJ1-2, with D maybe TRBD1 (6 bases). V lost 0 bases to trimming and J lost 2 bases, with 11 bases between them. Per the germline V gene, CDR1 is SGHDT and CDR2 is YYEEEE. The CDR3 is 15 amino acids. CDR3 nucleotides: TGTGCCAGCAGCTTGGGAACAGGGATAAACTATGGCTACACCTTC. This translates into CASSLGTGINYGYTF.

The chain combines TRBV11-2 with TRBJ2-1, with 10 bases lining up with TRBD2. CDR1 and CDR2 (germline): SGHAT, FQNNGV. Trimming took 4 bases from V and 0 from J; bases not matched to a gene: 12. The CDR3 covers 19 residues. CDR3 loop: CASSSLAGGRISSYNEQFF. The CDR3 coding sequence is TGTGCCAGCAGCTCCTTAGCGGGAGGCCGCATTAGCTCCTACAATGAGCAGTTCTTC.

J is TRBJ2-5 and V is TRBV1; TRBD1, the D gene given by the table, was not confirmed from the DNA. TRBV1 is noted as a pseudogene. The CDR3 runs 16 residues. CDR3 region: CTSSQENSKKKETQYF. In DNA form, the CDR3 reads TGCACCAGCAGCCAAGAGAACAGCAAAAAGAAAGAGACCCAGTACTTC.

The chain has TRBV30 and TRBJ2-7, with TRBD1 matching over 11 bases. This CDR3 has 14 residues. V shed 4 bases and J 6 bases; nucleotides not matched to a gene: 8. Germline V gene lookup returns CDR1 GTSNPN and CDR2 SVGIG (reference sequence). The CDR3 DNA reads as TGTGCCTGGAACTCCGGGACAGGGGGGGTCGAGCAGTACTTC. As protein: CAWNSGTGGVEQYF.

The chain carries TRBV18 and TRBJ1-2; D perhaps matches TRBD1 (6 bases). Deletions cut 4 bases from V and 4 bases from J, with 16 bases between. The CDR3 consists of 15 residues. From germline, CDR1 is KGHSH and CDR2 LQKENI. CDR3 protein: CASSLGTQGSYGYTF. The CDR3 nucleotides are TGTGCCAGCTCACTGGGAACACAGGGTTCCTATGGCTACACCTTC. The variable domain in full, completed from reference TRBV18 and TRBJ1-2, reads NAGVMQNPRHLVRRRGQEARLRCSPMKGHSHVYWYRQLPEEGLKFMVYLQKENIIDESGMPKERFSAEFPKEGPSILRIQQVVRGDSAAYFCASSLGTQGSYGYTFGSGTRLTVV.

As for this clone: The same CDR3 can be traced to other DNA sequences in this sample. The J gene is TRBJ2-7, the V gene TRBV12-5; perhaps TRBD1 as D (5 bases). The V end was cut by 3 bases, the J end by 2 bases, with 11 bases between. Germline V gene lookup returns CDR1 LGHNT and CDR2 FRNRAP. CDR3 length: 14 residues. This CDR3 reads CASGLEQGAYEQYF. The CDR3 DNA reads TGTGCTAGTGGTTTAGAGCAGGGTGCCTACGAGCAGTACTTC.

Only one count was recorded for this clone. The rearrangement joins TRBV7-6 to TRBJ1-6; no clear D gene. The CDR3 sequence is 16 residues long. Trimming shortened V by 6 bases and J by 7 bases, and 19 bases separated the two germline ends. Looked up from germline, CDR1 is SGHVS and CDR2 is FNYEAQ. CDR3 sequence (DNA): TGTGCCAGCAGTTCATCGACCGGGCAGATCAATTCACCCCTCCACTTT. Its protein product is CASSSSTGQINSPLHF. Complete variable domain (other parts from reference TRBV7-6 and TRBJ1-6): GAGVSQSPRYKVTKRGQDVALRCDPISGHVSLYWYRQALGQGPEFLTYFNYEAQQDKSGLPNDRFSAERPEGSISTLTIQRTEQRDSAMYRCASSSSTGQINSPLHFGNGTRLTVT.